The 10 T cell receptor beta chains presented below share a single source sample, sequenced in a study of tumor and adjacent non-tumor tissue in lung cancer. Three rounds of nested PCR, following a modified ARM-PCR protocol, produced the TCRbeta library. MiXCR was run by TCRdb on the multiplex PCR reads, yielding one entry per CDR3 protein. The table includes 50,000 or so distinct CDR3 sequences, around three quarters detected once. RNA was extracted from bulk tissue without any cell sorting. This non-tumor lung sample came from over 3 cm beyond the tumor edge. The sequenced sample was distant non-tumor lung tissue. The source is a woman in her sixties with non-small cell lung cancer.

This clonotype showed up just a few times. The chain couples TRBV25-1 to TRBJ2-3, with D perhaps TRBD2 (6 bases). Trimming cost V 4 bases and J 2 bases, with 13 bases left between them. The CDR3 has 15 amino acids. Germline CDR1 and CDR2: MGHDK and SYGVNS. The CDR3 spells CASSGVLAHTDTQYF. The CDR3 DNA reads as TGTGCCAGCAGTGGGGTACTAGCTCACACAGATACGCAGTATTTT.

There are a few counts of this clonotype. No conserved phenylalanine or tryptophan is present at the end of the CDR3, so a read error is the likely explanation. CDR3 in amino acids: CASSSGARNTGELFV. The CDR3 DNA reads as TGTGCCAGCAGCTCCGGGGCCCGAAACACAGGGGAGCTGTTTGTT. The chain recombines TRBV11-1 with TRBJ2-2; D could derive from TRBD1 or TRBD2 (5 bases each). There are 15 residues in the CDR3. CDR1 SGHAT and CDR2 FQDESV come from the germline V gene (reference sequence).

Details on this clonotype: The junction does not match germline at one end; this may be a read error. The rearrangement links TRBV6-2 or TRBV6-3 to TRBJ2-3; 10 nucleotides line up with TRBD2. This CDR3 has 18 residues. Germline lookup yields CDR1 MNHEY and CDR2 SVGEGT. CDR3: CASSYPPIAGGSTYTQIF. The CDR3 DNA follows: TGTGCCAGCAGTTACCCTCCAATAGCGGGGGGTTCCACATATACGCAGATTTTT.

A remark on this clonotype: Its ends do not fully match the called genes, so a read error is possible. This sequence joins TRBV12-3 or TRBV12-4 and TRBJ1-2, with 7 positions matching TRBD1. The CDR3 length is 15 residues. CDR3 sequence (DNA): TGTGCCAGCAGGTCCGGGACAGCAACTAACCATGGCCACACCTTC. This codes for CASRSGTATNHGHTF.

The chain uses TRBV6-1 and TRBJ2-5, with 10 bases aligning to TRBD1. V lost 0 bases, J lost 5 bases, and 12 bases stayed unmatched. CDR3 length equals 18 residues. CDR1 and CDR2 (germline): MNHNS, SASEGT. The CDR3 DNA sequence: TGTGCCAGCAGTGAAGCACTGACAGGGGGCGCGAGTTGGGAGACCCAGTACTTC. It yields the protein CASSEALTGGASWETQYF.

As to this clonotype: Possible read error: a much larger clone is one base away. The J gene is TRBJ2-3, the V gene TRBV30; D is unresolved. CDR3 length: 13 amino acids. Germline V lookup: CDR1 GTSNPN, CDR2 SVGIG (reference sequence). The CDR3 nucleotides are TGTACCTGGAGTCTTCTTACCGCAGATACGCAGTATTTT. Amino acids: CTWSLLTADTQYF.

The gene calls are TRBV30 and TRBJ1-6; D is uncertain. The CDR3 contains 13 residues. V lost 4 bases to trimming and J lost 8 bases, with 12 bases between them. Germline V CDR1 and CDR2: GTSNPN, SVGIG (reference sequence). CDR3 nucleotides: TGTGCCTGGACGGGTAGACGCGATTCACCCCTCCACTTT. Amino acid sequence: CAWTGRRDSPLHF.

About this clonotype: At one end the junction does not follow the germline gene, possibly because of a read error. The V and J genes are TRBV20-1 and TRBJ2-1; D call uncertain. The CDR3 has 13 amino acids. Germline loops: CDR1 DFQATT, CDR2 SNEGSKA (reference sequence). CDR3 nucleotide sequence: TGCAGTTCTAGAGCTAATATGAGCAGTGAGCAGTTCTTC. Residues: CSSRANMSSEQFF.

As concerns this clonotype: Sequence at one end of the junction differs from germline and may be a read error. The gene calls are TRBV11-2 and TRBJ1-6; 7 bases match TRBD1. This CDR3 has 15 residues. The germline gives CDR1 SGHAT, CDR2 FQNNGV. CDR3 sequence (DNA): TGTGCCAGCAGCTTAGAGAGACAGGGTACCGCACCCCTCCACTTC. Its protein product is CASSLERQGTAPLHF.

In this sample, this clonotype turned up once. This chain joins TRBV6-2 or TRBV6-3 and TRBJ2-6; possible D gene TRBD1, 6 bases. CDR3 size: 18 residues. Germline lookup yields CDR1 MNHEY and CDR2 SVGEGT. CDR3 in amino acids: CVSSNHRGETSGGNVLTF. The DNA of the CDR3 is TGTGTCAGTTCTAATCACAGAGGGGAAACCTCTGGGGGCAATGTCCTGACTTTC.